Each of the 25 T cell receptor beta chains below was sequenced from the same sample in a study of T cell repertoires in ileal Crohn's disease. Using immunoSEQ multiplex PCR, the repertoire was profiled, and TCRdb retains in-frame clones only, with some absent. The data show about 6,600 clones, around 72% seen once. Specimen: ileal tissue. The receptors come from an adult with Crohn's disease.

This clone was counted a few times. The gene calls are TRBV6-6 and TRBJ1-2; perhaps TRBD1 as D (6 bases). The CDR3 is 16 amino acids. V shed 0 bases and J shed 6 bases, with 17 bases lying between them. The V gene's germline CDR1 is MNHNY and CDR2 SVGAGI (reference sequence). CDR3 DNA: TGTGCCAGCAGTTACTCGTCAGCGGGGGCGCAGAATGGCTACACCTTC. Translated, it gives CASSYSSAGAQNGYTF.

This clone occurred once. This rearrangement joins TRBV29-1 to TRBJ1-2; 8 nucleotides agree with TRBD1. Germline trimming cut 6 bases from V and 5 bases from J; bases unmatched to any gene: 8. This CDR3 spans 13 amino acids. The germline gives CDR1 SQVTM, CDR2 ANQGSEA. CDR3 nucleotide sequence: TGCAGCGTGACCCCAGGGGGCTTTTATGGCTACACCTTC. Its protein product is CSVTPGGFYGYTF.

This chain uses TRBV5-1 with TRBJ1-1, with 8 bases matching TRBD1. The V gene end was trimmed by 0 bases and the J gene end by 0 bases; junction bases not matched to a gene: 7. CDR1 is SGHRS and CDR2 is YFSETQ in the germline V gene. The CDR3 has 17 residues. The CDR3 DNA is TGCGCCAGCAGCTTGGGACAGGGGTTATCGATGAACACTGAAGCTTTCTTT. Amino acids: CASSLGQGLSMNTEAFF. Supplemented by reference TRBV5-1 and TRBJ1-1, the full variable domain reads KAGVTQTPRYLIKTRGQQVTLSCSPISGHRSVSWYQQTPGQGLQFLFEYFSETQRNKGNFPGRFSGRQFSNSRSEMNVSTLELGDSALYLCASSLGQGLSMNTEAFFGQGTRLTVV.

CDR3 DNA sequence: TGTGCCTGGAGTGAACTCTATGGCTACACCTTC. Translated: CAWSELYGYTF. This chain links TRBV30 with TRBJ1-2; no reliable D call. The CDR3 covers 11 residues. V was cut by 1 base and J by 4 bases, with 4 bases left in between. The germline V gene has CDR1 GTSNPN and CDR2 SVGIG (reference sequence).

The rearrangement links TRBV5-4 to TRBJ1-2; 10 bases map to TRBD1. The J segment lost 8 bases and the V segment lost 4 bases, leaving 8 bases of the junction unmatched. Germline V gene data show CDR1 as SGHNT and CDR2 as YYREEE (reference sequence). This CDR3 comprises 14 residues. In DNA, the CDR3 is TGTGCCAGCAGCCCCGGACAGGGGGGCGAAGGCTACACCTTC. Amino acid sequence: CASSPGQGGEGYTF.

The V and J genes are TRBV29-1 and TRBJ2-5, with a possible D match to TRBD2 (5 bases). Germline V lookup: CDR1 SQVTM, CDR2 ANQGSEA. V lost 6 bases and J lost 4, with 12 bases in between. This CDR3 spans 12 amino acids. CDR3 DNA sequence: TGCAGCGTCCGACACGAGGGAGAGACCCAGTACTTC. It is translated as CSVRHEGETQYF.

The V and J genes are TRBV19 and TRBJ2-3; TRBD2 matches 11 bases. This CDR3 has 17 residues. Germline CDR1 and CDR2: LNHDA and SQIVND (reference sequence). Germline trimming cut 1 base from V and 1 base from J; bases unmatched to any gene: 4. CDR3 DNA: TGTGCCAGTAGTATAGTGTCGACTAGCGGGGGCACAGATACGCAGTATTTT. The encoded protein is CASSIVSTSGGTDTQYF.

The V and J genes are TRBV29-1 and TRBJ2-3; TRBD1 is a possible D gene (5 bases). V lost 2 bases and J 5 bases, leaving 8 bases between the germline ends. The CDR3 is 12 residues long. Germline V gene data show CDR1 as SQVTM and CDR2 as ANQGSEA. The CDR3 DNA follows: TGCAGCGTTGAATGGGGCGGAGATACGCAGTATTTT. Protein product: CSVEWGGDTQYF.

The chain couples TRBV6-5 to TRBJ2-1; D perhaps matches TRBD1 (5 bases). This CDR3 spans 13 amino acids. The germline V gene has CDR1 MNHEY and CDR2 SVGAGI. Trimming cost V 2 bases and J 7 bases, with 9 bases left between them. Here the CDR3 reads CASSYPQGNEQFF. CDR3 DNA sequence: TGTGCCAGCAGTTACCCTCAGGGTAATGAGCAGTTCTTC.

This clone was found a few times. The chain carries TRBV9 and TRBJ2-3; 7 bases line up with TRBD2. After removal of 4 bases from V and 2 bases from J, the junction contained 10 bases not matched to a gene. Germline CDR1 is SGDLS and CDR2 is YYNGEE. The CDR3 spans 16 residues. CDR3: CASSTDNGGTTDTQYF. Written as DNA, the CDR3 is TGTGCCAGCAGCACCGATAACGGGGGGACCACAGATACGCAGTATTTT. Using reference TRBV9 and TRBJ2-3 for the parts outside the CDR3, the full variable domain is DSGVTQTPKHLITATGQRVTLRCSPRSGDLSVYWYQQSLDQGLQFLIQYYNGEERAKGNILERFSAQQFPDLHSELNLSSLELGDSALYFCASSTDNGGTTDTQYFGPGTRLTVL.

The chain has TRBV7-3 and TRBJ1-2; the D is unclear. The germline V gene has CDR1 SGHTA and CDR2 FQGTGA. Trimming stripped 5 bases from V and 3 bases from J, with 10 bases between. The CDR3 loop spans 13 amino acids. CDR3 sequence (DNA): TGTGCCAGCAGCGCGTCCGGGGACTATGGCTACACCTTC. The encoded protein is CASSASGDYGYTF.

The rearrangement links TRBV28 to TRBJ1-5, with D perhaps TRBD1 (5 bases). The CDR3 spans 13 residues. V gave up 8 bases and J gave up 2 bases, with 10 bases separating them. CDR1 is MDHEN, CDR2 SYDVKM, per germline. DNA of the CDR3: TGTGCCAGCGGGGGGTTAGGCAATCAGCCCCAGCATTTT. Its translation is CASGGLGNQPQHF.

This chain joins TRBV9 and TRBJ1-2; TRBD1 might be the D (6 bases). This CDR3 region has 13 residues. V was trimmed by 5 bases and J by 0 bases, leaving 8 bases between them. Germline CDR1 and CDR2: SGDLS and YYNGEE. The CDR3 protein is CASSGTSNYGYTF. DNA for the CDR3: TGTGCCAGCAGTGGGACATCTAACTATGGCTACACCTTC.

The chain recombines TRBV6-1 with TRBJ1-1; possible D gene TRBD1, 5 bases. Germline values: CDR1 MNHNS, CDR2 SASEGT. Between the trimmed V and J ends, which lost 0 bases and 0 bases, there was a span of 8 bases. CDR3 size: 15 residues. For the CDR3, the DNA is TGTGCCAGCAGTGAAGCTCAGGGCGTGAACACTGAAGCTTTCTTT. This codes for CASSEAQGVNTEAFF.

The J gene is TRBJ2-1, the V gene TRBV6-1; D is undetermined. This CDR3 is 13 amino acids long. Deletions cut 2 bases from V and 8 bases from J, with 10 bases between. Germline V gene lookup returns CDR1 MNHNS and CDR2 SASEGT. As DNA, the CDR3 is TGTGCCAGCAGTGAAACTTGGCAGGATGAGCAGTTCTTC. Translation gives CASSETWQDEQFF.

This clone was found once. This chain's CDR3 is CAWRFLDRGRGTEAFF. The CDR3 nucleotides read TGTGCCTGGCGGTTCTTGGACAGGGGGCGCGGGACTGAAGCTTTCTTT. The chain has TRBV30 and TRBJ1-1, with 11 bases that match TRBD1. The trim removed 5 bases at V and 5 bases at J, leaving 13 bases unmatched. This CDR3 has 16 residues. From germline, CDR1 is GTSNPN and CDR2 SVGIG (reference sequence).

CDR3 nucleotide sequence: TGTGCCAGCAGTTACGACAGTAACTATGGCTACACCTTC. This sequence encodes CASSYDSNYGYTF. The genes are TRBV6-6 and TRBJ1-2; possibly TRBD1 for D (5 bases). The V and J ends lost 2 bases and 1 base respectively, with 5 bases between them. This CDR3 region has 13 residues. Germline loops: CDR1 MNHNY, CDR2 SVGAGI (reference sequence).

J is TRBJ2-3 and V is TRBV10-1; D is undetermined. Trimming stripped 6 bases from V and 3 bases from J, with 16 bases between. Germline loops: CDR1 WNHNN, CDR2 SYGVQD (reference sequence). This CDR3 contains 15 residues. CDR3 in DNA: TGCGCCAGCAGCCAGAATGGGCTAAGGACAGATACGCAGTATTTT. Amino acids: CASSQNGLRTDTQYF.

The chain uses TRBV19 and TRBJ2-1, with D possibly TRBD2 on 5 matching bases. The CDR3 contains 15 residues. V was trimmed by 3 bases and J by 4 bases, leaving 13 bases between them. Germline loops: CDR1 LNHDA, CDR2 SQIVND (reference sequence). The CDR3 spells CASSMSGLPYNEQFF. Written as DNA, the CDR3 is TGTGCCAGTAGTATGTCTGGACTTCCATACAATGAGCAGTTCTTC.

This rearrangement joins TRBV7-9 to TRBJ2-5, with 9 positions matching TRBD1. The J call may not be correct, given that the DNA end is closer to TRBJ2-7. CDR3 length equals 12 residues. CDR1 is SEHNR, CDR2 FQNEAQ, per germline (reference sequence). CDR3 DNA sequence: TGTGCCAGCAGCGTGGACAGGGGCGAGCAGTACTTC. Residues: CASSVDRGEQYF.

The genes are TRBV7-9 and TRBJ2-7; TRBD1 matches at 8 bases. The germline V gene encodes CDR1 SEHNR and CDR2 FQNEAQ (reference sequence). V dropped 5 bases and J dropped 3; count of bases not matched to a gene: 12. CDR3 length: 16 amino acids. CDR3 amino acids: CASSHSGQGPLYEQYF. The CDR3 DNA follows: TGTGCCAGCAGCCACTCCGGACAGGGCCCACTCTACGAGCAGTACTTC.

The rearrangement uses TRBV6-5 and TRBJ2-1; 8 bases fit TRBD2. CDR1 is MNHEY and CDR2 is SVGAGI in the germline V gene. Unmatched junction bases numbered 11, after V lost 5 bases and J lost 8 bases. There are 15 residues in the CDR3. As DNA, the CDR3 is TGTGCCAGCAGTCAAACCGGGACTAGTATAGATGAGCAGTTCTTC. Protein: CASSQTGTSIDEQFF.

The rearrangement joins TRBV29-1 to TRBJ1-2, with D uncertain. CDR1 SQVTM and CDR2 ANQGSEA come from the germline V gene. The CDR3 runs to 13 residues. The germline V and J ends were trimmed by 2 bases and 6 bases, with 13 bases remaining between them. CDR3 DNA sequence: TGCAGCGTTGAATTTTTCGCGCGCAATGGCTACACCTTC. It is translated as CSVEFFARNGYTF.

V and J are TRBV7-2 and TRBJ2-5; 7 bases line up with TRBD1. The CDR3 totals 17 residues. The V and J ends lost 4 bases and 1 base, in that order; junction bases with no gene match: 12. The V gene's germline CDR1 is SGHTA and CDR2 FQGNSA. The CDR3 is CASSSKPGQKLQETQYF. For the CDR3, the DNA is TGTGCCAGCAGCTCTAAGCCGGGACAGAAGCTCCAAGAGACCCAGTACTTC.

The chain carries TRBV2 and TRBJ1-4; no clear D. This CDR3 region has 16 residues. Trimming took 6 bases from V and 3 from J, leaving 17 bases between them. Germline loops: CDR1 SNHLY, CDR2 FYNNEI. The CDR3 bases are TGTGCCAGCAGGAGGGAAGAGGGTCAGGCTAATGAAAAACTGTTTTTT. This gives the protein CASRREEGQANEKLFF.